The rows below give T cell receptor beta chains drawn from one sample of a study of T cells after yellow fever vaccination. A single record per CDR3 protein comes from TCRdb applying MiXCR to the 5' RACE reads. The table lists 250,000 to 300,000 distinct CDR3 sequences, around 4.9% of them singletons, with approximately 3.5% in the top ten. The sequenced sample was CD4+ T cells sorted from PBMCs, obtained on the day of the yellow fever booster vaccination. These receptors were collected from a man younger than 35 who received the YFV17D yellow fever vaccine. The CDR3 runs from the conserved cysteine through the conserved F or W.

CDR3: CSARGLGRGSTDTQYF; V: TRBV20-1
CDR3: CASSPRGMDTQYF; V: TRBV18
CDR3: CASSLPRGGWQETQYF; V: TRBV5-1
CDR3: CASSLVPGPEAFF; V: TRBV7-8
CDR3: CASGSGQPQHF; V: TRBV12-3/TRBV12-4
CDR3: CASSFPGSHNSPLHF; V: TRBV7-2
CDR3: CASSSYGQGNIQYF; V: TRBV7-2
CDR3: CASRTLGQGNTEAFF; V: TRBV3-1
CDR3: CSARAGTGDLNEQFF; V: TRBV20-1
CDR3: CASRSLRGGPHTQYF; V: TRBV7-9
CDR3: CATSRGTTGELFF; V: TRBV15
CDR3: CASSQGTGGEEAFF; V: TRBV4-2
CDR3: CASSRGWNEKLFF; V: TRBV18
CDR3: CSASALRDTFNYGYTF; V: TRBV20-1
CDR3: CASSHGRGQSRDTEAFF; V: TRBV11-2